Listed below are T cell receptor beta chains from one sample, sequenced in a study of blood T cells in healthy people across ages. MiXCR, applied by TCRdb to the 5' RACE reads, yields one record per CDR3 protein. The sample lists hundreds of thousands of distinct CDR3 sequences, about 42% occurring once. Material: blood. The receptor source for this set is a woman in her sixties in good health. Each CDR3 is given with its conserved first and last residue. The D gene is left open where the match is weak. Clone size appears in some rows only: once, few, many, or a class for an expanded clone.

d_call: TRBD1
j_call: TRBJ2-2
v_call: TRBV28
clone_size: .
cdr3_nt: TGTGCCAGCAGTTTGCCTTTCGGACAGGGCTTGTCCGGGGAGCTGTTTTTT
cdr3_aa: CASSLPFGQGLSGELFF

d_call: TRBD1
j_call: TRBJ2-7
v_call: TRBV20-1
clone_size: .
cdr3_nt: TGCAGTGCTGGTTTACAGGGGTCACCCTACGAGCAGTACTTC
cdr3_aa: CSAGLQGSPYEQYF

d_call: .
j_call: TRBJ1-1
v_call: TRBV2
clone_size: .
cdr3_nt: TGTGCCAGCAGTAACAAACTCCTCGGCAGCCTGAACACTGAAGCTTTCTTT
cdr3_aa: CASSNKLLGSLNTEAFF

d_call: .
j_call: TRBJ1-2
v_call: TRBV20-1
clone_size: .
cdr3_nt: TGCAGTGCTTCGAGAGGGGTGGGGTATGGCTACACCTTC
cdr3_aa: CSASRGVGYGYTF

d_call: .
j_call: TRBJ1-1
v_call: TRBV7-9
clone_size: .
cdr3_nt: TGTGCCAGCAGCTTTGACAGAATGAACACTGGAGCTTTCTTT
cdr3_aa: CASSFDRMNTGAFF

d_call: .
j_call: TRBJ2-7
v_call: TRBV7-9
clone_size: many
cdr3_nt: TGTGCCAGCAGCACTCGGGACTGGGGGGACTACGAGCAGTACTTC
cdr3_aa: CASSTRDWGDYEQYF

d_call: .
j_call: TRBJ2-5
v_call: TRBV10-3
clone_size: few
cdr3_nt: TGTGCCATCAGTGAGTCGGGGGGTTTGGGAGAGACCCAGTACTTC
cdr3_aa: CAISESGGLGETQYF

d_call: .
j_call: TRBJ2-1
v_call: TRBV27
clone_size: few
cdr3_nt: TGTGCCAGCAGTTTAGTTTGGCGGGGGCCTACCTACAATGAGCAGTTCTTC
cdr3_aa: CASSLVWRGPTYNEQFF

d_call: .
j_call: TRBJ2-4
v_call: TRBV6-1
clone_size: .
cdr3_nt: TGTGCCAGCAGTGAAAGGGTGGGGACCCTCAATGAGCAGTACTTC
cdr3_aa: CASSERVGTLNEQYF

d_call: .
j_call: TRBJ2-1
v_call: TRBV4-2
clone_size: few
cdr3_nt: TGTGCCAGCAGCCAAGACAGGGACTGGTACAATGAGCAGTTCTTC
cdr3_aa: CASSQDRDWYNEQFF

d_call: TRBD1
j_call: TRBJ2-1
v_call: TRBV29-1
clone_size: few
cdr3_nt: TGCAGCGTTGAAGATGACAGGGGAGGAGGGCAGTTCTTC
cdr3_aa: CSVEDDRGGGQFF

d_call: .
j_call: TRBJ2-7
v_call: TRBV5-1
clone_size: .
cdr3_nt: TGCGCCAGCAGCGTGAGCCCCGGCGGGATATTAGACGAGCAGTACTTC
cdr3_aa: CASSVSPGGILDEQYF

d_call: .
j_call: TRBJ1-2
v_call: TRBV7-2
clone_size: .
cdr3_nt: TGTGCCAGCAGCTCGAGTCGAACCTCGGGCTACACCTTC
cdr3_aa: CASSSSRTSGYTF

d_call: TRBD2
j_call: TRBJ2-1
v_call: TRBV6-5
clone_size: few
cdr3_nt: TGTGCCCGCAGAAACAGCGGGGGGGCCGACAATGAGCAGTTCTTC
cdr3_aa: CARRNSGGADNEQFF

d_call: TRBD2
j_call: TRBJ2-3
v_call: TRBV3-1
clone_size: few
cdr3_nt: TGTGCCAGCAGCCTATTAGCGGGGGGGGGCACAGATACGCAGTATTTT
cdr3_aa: CASSLLAGGGTDTQYF

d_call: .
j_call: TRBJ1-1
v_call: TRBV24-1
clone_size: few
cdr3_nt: TGTGCCACCAGTGATTCCGCAGGGAGGAACACTGAAGCTTTCTTT
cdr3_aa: CATSDSAGRNTEAFF

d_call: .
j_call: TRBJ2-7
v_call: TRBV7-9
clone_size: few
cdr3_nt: TGTGCCAGCAGCCCCATCGGGTTCGAGCAGTACTTC
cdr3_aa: CASSPIGFEQYF

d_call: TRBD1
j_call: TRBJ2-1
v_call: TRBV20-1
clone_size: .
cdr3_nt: TGCAGTGCTGTGACAGGGGGAGGAGGCGATGAGCAGTTCTTC
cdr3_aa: CSAVTGGGGDEQFF

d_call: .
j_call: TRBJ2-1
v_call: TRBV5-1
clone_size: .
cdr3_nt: TGCGCCAGCAGCGGTGGGGGGTTTTACAATGAGCAGTTCTTC
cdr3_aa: CASSGGGFYNEQFF